This T cell receptor beta chain was profiled in a study of blood T cell repertoires in COVID-19 (dated by TCRdb to 2019 to 2021). Regarding the study in general: Samples from collaborators originated in the United States, Italy and Spain and spanned both the acute and convalescent phases of COVID-19. The samples were drawn from two sources: the first 160 participants of the ongoing ImmuneRACE study, and 1,200 or so subjects contributed by 6 global collaborators. The material from the prospective study consisted of cDNA or gDNA derived from T cells, B-cell-depleted T cells, or PBMCs. The sample metadata nearly always contained a de-identified subject ID, COVID-19 status, age in years and sex. Where available, HLA class I and class II types were obtained from metadata supplied by the sample provider rather than from assay-based typing. Deeply sampled blood TCRbeta repertoires from subjects exposed to, actively infected with, or recovered from COVID-19 were included in the dataset. The repertoires were released in a freely available public database intended as a resource for research on the immune response to SARS-CoV-2. Results the study describes overall, beyond this receptor: The quantity of clinical and demographic metadata differed by source and by participant and was supplied without curation.

Based on the germline V gene, the CDR1 and CDR2 sequences are SGHDT and YYEEEE. The CDR3 contains 13 residues, cysteine and phenylalanine counted. This entry keeps only the CDR3 DNA: 39 bases, framed from base 1. V was cut back by 7 bases and J by 0 bases, leaving a gap of 10 bases between them. TCRbeta CDR3 regions were amplified from genomic DNA by means of the immunoSEQ Assay, a bias-controlled multiplex PCR. The original pipeline was this. The number of nucleated cells in each sample was estimated from the amplification of reference gene primers within the assay. To quantify the absolute abundance of each unique TCRbeta CDR3 rearrangement, sequence reads were collapsed and filtered. Productive Simpson clonality was computed per sample as the square root of Simpson's diversity index over productive rearrangements. Held by TCRdb, this immuneACCESS table contains in-frame sequences only and omits some clones. Under half of the omission traces to an unresolved V gene where checked; the cause of the rest is unknown. V and J calls and clone size are copied from that table; D and trimming were computed from the DNA. This sample is represented by approximately 100,000 clones; more than 75% of them were singletons. Of the sample, roughly 15% falls within the top ten clones.

Collaborating institutions collected whole blood in K2EDTA tubes following their own protocols. Collaborator samples were shipped for TCRbeta analysis as frozen whole blood, isolated PBMCs, or DNA extracted from either sample type. A word on this clone: Its binding antigen is unknown. Per-base qualities were not stored, and no clone one base away is much larger.

The origin of this receptor is an older woman with acute or convalescent COVID-19. Sample: peripheral blood. The sequence links TRBV5-6 to TRBJ1-2, with a weak D call of TRBD1 (5 bases match). The CDR3 corresponds to CASGREANYGYTF. In nucleotide form, the sequence is TGTGCCAGCGGCAGGGAAGCTAACTATGGCTACACCTTC.